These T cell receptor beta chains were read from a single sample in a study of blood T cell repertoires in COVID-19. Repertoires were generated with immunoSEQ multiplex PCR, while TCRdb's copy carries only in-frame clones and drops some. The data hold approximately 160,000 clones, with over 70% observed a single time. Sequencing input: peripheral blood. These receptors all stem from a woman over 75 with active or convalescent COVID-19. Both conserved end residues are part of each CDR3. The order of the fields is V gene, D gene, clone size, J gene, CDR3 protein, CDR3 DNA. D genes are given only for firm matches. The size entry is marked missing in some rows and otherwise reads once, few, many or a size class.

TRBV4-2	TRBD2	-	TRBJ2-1	CASSQVGTSGPNEQFF	TGTGCCAGCAGCCAAGTTGGGACTAGCGGACCTAATGAGCAGTTCTTC
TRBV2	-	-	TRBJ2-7	CASSVSGYEQYF	TGTGCCAGCAGTGTTTCAGGCTACGAGCAGTACTTC
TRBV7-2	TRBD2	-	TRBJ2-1	CASSLSGGAYNEQFF	TGTGCCAGCAGCTTAAGCGGGGGGGCCTACAATGAGCAGTTCTTC
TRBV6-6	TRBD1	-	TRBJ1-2	CASSPGQGQDGYTF	TGTGCCAGCAGTCCGGGACAGGGGCAAGATGGCTACACCTTC
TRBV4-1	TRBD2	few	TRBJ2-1	CASSQGLAGFGEQFF	TGCGCCAGCAGCCAAGGACTAGCGGGGTTCGGTGAGCAGTTCTTC
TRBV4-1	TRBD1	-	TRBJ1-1	CASSQRDRGIEVGNTEAFF	TGCGCCAGCAGCCAAAGGGACAGGGGAATAGAGGTGGGGAACACTGAAGCTTTCTTT
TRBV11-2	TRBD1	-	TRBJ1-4	CASSSSPPGGGGKLFF	TGTGCCAGCAGCTCTAGCCCCCCAGGGGGCGGGGGAAAACTGTTTTTT
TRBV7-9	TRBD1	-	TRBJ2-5	CASSFQGAQETQYF	TGTGCCAGCAGCTTCCAGGGGGCCCAAGAGACCCAGTACTTC
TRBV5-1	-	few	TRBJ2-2	CASSLLGGRTGELFF	TGCGCCAGCAGCCTCCTGGGGGGGCGCACCGGGGAGCTGTTTTTT
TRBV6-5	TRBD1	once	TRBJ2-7	CASTTGTGIYEQYF	TGTGCCAGCACCACCGGGACAGGTATCTACGAGCAGTACTTC
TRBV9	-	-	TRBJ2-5	CASGGLNQETQYF	TGTGCCAGCGGGGGCCTAAATCAAGAGACCCAGTACTTC
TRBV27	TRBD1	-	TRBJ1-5	CASSLWVDRESNQPQHF	TGTGCCAGCAGTTTATGGGTGGACAGGGAAAGCAATCAGCCCCAGCATTTT
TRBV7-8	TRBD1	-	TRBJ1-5	CASSSGTGVVSNQPQHF	TGTGCCAGCAGCTCCGGGACAGGGGTTGTAAGCAATCAGCCCCAGCATTTT
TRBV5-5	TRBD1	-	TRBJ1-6	CASSSQGPNNSPLHF	TGTGCCAGCAGCTCACAGGGGCCCAATAATTCACCCCTCCACTTT
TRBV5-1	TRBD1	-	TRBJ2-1	CASSFSGGEEQFF	TGCGCCAGCAGCTTCTCAGGGGGAGAAGAGCAGTTCTTC
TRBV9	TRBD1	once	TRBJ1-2	CASSVDRDSLNYGYTF	TGTGCCAGCAGCGTAGATCGGGACAGTTTGAACTATGGCTACACCTTC
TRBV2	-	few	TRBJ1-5	CASSLEGGNQPQHF	TGTGCCAGCAGTCTGGAAGGGGGAAATCAGCCCCAGCATTTT
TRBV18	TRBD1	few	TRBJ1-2	CASSWDRGNYGYTF	TGTGCCAGCTCGTGGGACAGGGGGAACTATGGCTACACCTTC
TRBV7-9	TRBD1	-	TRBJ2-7	CASSLRQGSYEQYF	TGTGCCAGCAGCCTCCGACAGGGATCCTACGAGCAGTACTTC
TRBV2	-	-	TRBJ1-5	CATTGGPNQPQHF	TGTGCCACCACCGGGGGACCCAATCAGCCCCAGCATTTT
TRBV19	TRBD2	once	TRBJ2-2	CASSPRLAGNTGELFF	TGTGCCAGTAGTCCGCGACTAGCGGGGAACACCGGGGAGCTGTTTTTT
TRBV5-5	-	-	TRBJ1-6	CASSLKDTIYNSPLHF	TGTGCCAGCAGCTTGAAGGACACTATCTATAATTCACCCCTCCACTTT
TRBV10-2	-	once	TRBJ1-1	CASSAQGSGTEAFF	TGCGCCAGCAGTGCACAGGGAAGTGGCACTGAAGCTTTCTTT
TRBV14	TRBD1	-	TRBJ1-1	CASSLTGTNTEAFF	TGTGCCAGCAGCCTGACAGGGACTAACACTGAAGCTTTCTTT
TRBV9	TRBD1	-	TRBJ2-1	CASGTEYNEQFF	TGTGCCAGCGGGACAGAGTACAATGAGCAGTTCTTC